This is a list of T cell receptor beta chains from one sample in a study of shared clonotypes between healthy human individuals. Sequenced by immunoSEQ multiplex PCR; TCRdb stores in-frame clones only, minus some. In the table there are approximately 2.1 million clones, over 85% of which are singletons. The sequenced sample was naive CD4+ T cells from PBMCs. The receptors derive from a man aged 18 to 30 in good health. Some clones in this sample may be carry-over from other donors' samples. Each CDR3 is given with its conserved first and last residue. The D gene is left open where the match is weak. The size of a clone is reported for some rows only, either as once, few or many, or as a class for expanded clones.

j_call clone_size cdr3_length v_call d_call cdr3_aa cdr3_nt
TRBJ2-2 . 16 TRBV5-6 TRBD1 CASRLAGQGSTGELFF TGTGCCAGCAGACTCGCGGGACAGGGGTCCACCGGGGAGCTGTTTTTT
TRBJ1-1 . 14 TRBV7-2 . CASSLGLFYTEAFF TGTGCCAGCAGCTTAGGGCTCTTCTACACTGAAGCTTTCTTT
TRBJ2-7 . 15 TRBV6-6 . CASSYPTHGLYEQYF TGTGCCAGCAGTTACCCTACCCATGGGCTCTACGAGCAGTACTTC
TRBJ2-7 few 16 TRBV30 . CAWSVISRGLLYEQYF TGTGCCTGGAGTGTAATATCTAGAGGGCTACTTTACGAGCAGTACTTC
TRBJ2-2 . 12 TRBV10-3 . CAISDGTGELFF TGTGCCATCAGTGATGGGACCGGGGAGCTGTTTTTT
TRBJ2-4 . 19 TRBV4-2 TRBD1 CASSQEESDRVVAKNIQYF TGTGCCAGCAGCCAAGAAGAGAGCGACAGGGTCGTAGCCAAAAACATTCAGTACTTC
TRBJ1-1 . 16 TRBV5-1 . CASSLRATRGNTEAFF TGCGCCAGCAGCCTTAGGGCAACTAGGGGGAACACTGAAGCTTTCTTT
TRBJ2-6 . 16 TRBV5-1 . CASSLGEHSGANVLTF TGCGCCAGCAGCTTGGGTGAGCACTCTGGGGCCAACGTCCTGACTTTC
TRBJ2-1 . 14 TRBV7-2 . CASSWVRQDNEQFF TGTGCCAGCAGCTGGGTGAGACAGGACAATGAGCAGTTCTTC
TRBJ2-7 . 16 TRBV5-4 . CASSDYIDGGNYEQYF TGTGCCAGCAGCGACTACATCGATGGAGGTAACTACGAGCAGTACTTC
TRBJ2-1 . 18 TRBV7-9 . CASSPRALTGFPYNEQFF TGTGCCAGCAGCCCAAGGGCCCTTACAGGGTTTCCCTACAATGAGCAGTTCTTC
TRBJ2-5 . 12 TRBV28 . CASSLQGETQYF TGTGCCAGCAGTTTACAGGGGGAGACCCAGTACTTC
TRBJ2-3 . 14 TRBV15 TRBD1 CATSTLGGGQGQYF TGTGCCACCAGCACTTTGGGAGGGGGACAGGGGCAGTATTTT
TRBJ2-1 . 15 TRBV28 . CASSPPLPRGNEQFF TGTGCCAGCAGTCCACCTTTACCTAGGGGCAATGAGCAGTTCTTC
TRBJ2-7 . 15 TRBV11-2 . CASSLIDLPSYEQYF TGTGCCAGCAGCTTAATAGACTTGCCCTCCTACGAGCAGTACTTC
TRBJ2-7 . 13 TRBV30 TRBD1 CAWSGQTGVEQYF TGTGCCTGGAGTGGCCAAACAGGGGTCGAGCAGTACTTC
TRBJ1-5 . 16 TRBV18 . CASSHMGGRSNQPQHF TGTGCCAGCTCGCATATGGGGGGGCGAAGCAATCAGCCCCAGCATTTT
TRBJ1-2 . 14 TRBV5-1 . CASSLAASGNGYTF TGCGCCAGCAGCTTGGCTGCGTCAGGGAATGGCTACACCTTC
TRBJ1-1 . 15 TRBV5-4 . CASSQEYGVRTEAFF TGCGCCAGCAGCCAAGAGTACGGGGTACGCACTGAAGCTTTCTTT
TRBJ2-7 . 17 TRBV2 . CASRGFEEGPYTYEQYF TGTGCCAGCAGGGGCTTTGAGGAAGGGCCTTACACCTACGAGCAGTACTTC
TRBJ1-3 . 16 TRBV15 . CATSRDRPPTGNTIYF TGTGCCACCAGCAGAGATCGGCCTCCTACTGGAAACACCATATATTTT
TRBJ2-7 . 14 TRBV7-2 . CASRRTGASYEQYF TGTGCCAGCAGACGGACGGGGGCATCCTACGAGCAGTACTTC
TRBJ2-7 . 15 TRBV27 TRBD1 CASSPTDRASYEQYF TGTGCCAGCAGTCCAACTGACAGGGCCTCCTACGAGCAGTACTTC
TRBJ1-1 . 14 TRBV27 TRBD1 CASSRDRAVTEAFF TGTGCCAGCAGCAGAGACAGGGCGGTCACTGAAGCTTTCTTT
TRBJ2-2 . 16 TRBV7-3 TRBD1 CASSSSAGGNTGELFF TGTGCCAGCAGCTCCTCGGCAGGGGGGAACACCGGGGAGCTGTTTTTT
TRBJ2-7 . 15 TRBV6-6 TRBD1 CASSNPRDRGSEQYF TGTGCCAGCAGTAACCCCAGGGACAGGGGTTCCGAGCAGTACTTC
TRBJ2-7 . 15 TRBV5-4 TRBD2 CASSLGGSESYEQYF TGTGCCAGCAGCTTGGGCGGGAGCGAGTCCTACGAGCAGTACTTC
TRBJ1-4 . 14 TRBV29-1 TRBD1 CSAAGGTGVEKLFF TGCAGCGCCGCCGGGGGGACAGGGGTCGAAAAACTGTTTTTT